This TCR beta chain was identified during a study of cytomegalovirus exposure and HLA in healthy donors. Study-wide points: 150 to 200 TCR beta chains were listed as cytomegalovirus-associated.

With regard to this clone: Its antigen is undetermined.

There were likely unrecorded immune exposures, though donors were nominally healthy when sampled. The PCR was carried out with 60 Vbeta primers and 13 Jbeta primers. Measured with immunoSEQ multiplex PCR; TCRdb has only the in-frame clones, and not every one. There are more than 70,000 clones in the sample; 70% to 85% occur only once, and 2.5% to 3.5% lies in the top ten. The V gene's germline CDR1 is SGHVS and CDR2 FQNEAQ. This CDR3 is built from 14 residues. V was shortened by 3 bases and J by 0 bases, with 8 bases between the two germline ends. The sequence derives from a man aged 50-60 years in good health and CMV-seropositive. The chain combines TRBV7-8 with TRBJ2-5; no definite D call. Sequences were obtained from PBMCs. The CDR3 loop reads CASSLGRYQETQYF. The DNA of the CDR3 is TGTGCCAGCAGCTTGGGCCGGTACCAAGAGACCCAGTACTTC. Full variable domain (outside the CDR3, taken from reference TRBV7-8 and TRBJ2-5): GAGVSQSPRYKVAKRGQDVALRCDPISGHVSLFWYQQALGQGPEFLTYFQNEAQLDKSGLPSDRFFAERPEGSVSTLKIQRTQQEDSAVYLCASSLGRYQETQYFGPGTRLLVL.